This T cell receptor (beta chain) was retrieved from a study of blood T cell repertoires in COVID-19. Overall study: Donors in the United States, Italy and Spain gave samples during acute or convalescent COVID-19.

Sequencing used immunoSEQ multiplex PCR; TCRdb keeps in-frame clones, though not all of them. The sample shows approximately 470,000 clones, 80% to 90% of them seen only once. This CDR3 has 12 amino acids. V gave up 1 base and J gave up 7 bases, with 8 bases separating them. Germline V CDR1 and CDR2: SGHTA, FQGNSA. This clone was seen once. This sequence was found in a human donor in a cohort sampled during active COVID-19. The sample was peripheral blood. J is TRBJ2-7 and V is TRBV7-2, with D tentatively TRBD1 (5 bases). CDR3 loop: CASSLVRGEQYF. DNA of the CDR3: TGTGCCAGCAGCTTAGTTAGGGGTGAGCAGTACTTC.